This T cell receptor beta chain was retrieved from a study of cytomegalovirus exposure and HLA in healthy donors. 60 Vbeta and 13 Jbeta primers were used in PCR. Here immunoSEQ multiplex PCR was the method, and the copy in TCRdb shows in-frame clones only, minus some. This table holds fewer than 250,000 clones, around 87% found once. Sample: PBMCs. The sequence was collected from a boy between 2 and 10 years old in good health and CMV-seronegative.

In DNA form, the CDR3 reads TGTGCCAGCAGCGAACAGGGTTTTCTCACAGATACGCAGTATTTT. It specifies CASSEQGFLTDTQYF. The J gene is TRBJ2-3, the V gene TRBV6-4; D perhaps matches TRBD1 (6 bases). Germline V CDR1 and CDR2: MRHNA, SNTAGT. V lost 6 bases and J 2 bases, leaving 15 bases between the germline ends. The CDR3 has 15 amino acids.